Reported below is one T cell receptor beta chain. V dropped 4 bases and J dropped 7 bases, with 10 bases sitting between them. CDR3 length equals 12 residues. The germline V gene has CDR1 SGDLS and CDR2 YYNGEE. This record comes from a study of T cell responses to AZD1222 COVID-19 vaccine. Sequencing was performed with immunoSEQ multiplex PCR; in TCRdb, only in-frame clones are kept and a portion is missing. The top ten hold around 8.1% of the sample, which has about 97,000 clones, around 90% seen once. This TCR was recovered from an adult in good health. Sequenced here: peripheral blood, sampled on day 0 of AZD1222 vaccination. The chain is built from TRBV9 and TRBJ2-3; D unresolved. The CDR3 is CASSPSSNTQYF. The CDR3 DNA is TGTGCCAGCAGCCCATCCTCTAATACGCAGTATTTT.